This T cell receptor beta chain was captured by sequencing in a study of T cell changes during pregnancy in multiple sclerosis. The CDR3 totals 11 residues. In germline, CDR1 is SGHAT, CDR2 FQNNGV. V was trimmed by 5 bases and J by 3 bases, leaving 4 bases between them. Clones were read by immunoSEQ multiplex PCR, and TCRdb kept only the in-frame ones, dropping some. The table records some 74,000 clones, 85% to 95% of them present only once. The specimen was peripheral blood, collected before pregnancy. This clonotype originated in a female donor with multiple sclerosis, enrolled in a pregnancy study. This chain uses TRBV11-2 with TRBJ1-1; D call uncertain. The CDR3 loop is CASSPYTEAFF. DNA of the CDR3: TGTGCCAGCAGCCCTTACACTGAAGCTTTCTTT.